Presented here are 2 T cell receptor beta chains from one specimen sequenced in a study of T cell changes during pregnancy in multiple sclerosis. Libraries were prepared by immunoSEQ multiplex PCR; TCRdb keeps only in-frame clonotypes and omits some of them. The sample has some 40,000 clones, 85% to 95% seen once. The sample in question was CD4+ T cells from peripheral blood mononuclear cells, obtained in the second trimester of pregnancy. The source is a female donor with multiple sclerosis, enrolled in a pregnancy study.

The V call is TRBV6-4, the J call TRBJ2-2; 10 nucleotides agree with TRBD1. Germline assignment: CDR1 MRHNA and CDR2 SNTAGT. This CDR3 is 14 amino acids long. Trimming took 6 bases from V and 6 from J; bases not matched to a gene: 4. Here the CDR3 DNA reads TGTGCCAGCAGACCGGGACAGGGGTCCGGGGAGCTGTTTTTT. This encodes CASRPGQGSGELFF.

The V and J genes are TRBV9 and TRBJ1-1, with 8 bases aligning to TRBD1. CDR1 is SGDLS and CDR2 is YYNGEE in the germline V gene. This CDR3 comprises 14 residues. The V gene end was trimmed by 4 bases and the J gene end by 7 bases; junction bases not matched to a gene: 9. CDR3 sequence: CASSPRTGLDEAFF. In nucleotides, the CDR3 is TGTGCCAGCAGCCCCCGGACAGGGTTGGATGAAGCTTTCTTT.